Given below is one TCR beta chain in context. What it binds is unknown. The sample comes from a study of a mutant IDH1 vaccine in newly diagnosed glioma. This CDR3 has 15 amino acids. Trimming took 3 bases from V and 3 from J; bases not matched to a gene: 5. Per germline, CDR1 SGDLS and CDR2 YYNGEE. As to time point: week 23, last vaccination. Each vaccine dose was 300 ug of mutant IDH1 20-mer peptide, with topical imiquimod. Repertoires were generated with immunoSEQ multiplex PCR, while TCRdb's copy carries only in-frame clones and drops some. The sample lists approximately 81,000 clones, roughly 85% seen once, with roughly 2.2% in the top ten.

The source of this sequence is a man aged 30 to 45 with glioma. Some clones in this sample may be carry-over from other donors' samples. The sequences come from PBMCs, collected from a glioma patient whose treatment included an IDH1 peptide vaccine. The V and J genes are TRBV9 and TRBJ2-7, with 11 nucleotides matching TRBD1. In DNA form, the CDR3 reads TGTGCCAGCAGCGAACGGGACAGGGGGGTCTACGAGCAGTACTTC. This sequence encodes CASSERDRGVYEQYF.